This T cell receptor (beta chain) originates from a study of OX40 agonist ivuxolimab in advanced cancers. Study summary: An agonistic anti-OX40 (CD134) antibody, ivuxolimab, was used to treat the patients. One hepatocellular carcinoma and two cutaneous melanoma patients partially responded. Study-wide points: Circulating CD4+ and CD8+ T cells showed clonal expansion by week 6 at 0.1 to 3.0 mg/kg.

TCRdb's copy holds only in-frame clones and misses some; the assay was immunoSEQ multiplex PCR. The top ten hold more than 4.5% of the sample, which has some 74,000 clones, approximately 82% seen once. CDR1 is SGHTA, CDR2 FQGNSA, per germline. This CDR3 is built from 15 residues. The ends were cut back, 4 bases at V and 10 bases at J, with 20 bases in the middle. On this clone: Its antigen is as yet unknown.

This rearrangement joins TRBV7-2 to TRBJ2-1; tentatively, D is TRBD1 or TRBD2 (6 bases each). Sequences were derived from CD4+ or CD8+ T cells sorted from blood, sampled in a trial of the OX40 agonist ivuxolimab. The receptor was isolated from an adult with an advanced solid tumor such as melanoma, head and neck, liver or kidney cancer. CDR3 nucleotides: TGTGCCAGCAGCTCCCAATCCGCAGGGGAGGAGGAGCAGTTCTTC. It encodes CASSSQSAGEEEQFF.